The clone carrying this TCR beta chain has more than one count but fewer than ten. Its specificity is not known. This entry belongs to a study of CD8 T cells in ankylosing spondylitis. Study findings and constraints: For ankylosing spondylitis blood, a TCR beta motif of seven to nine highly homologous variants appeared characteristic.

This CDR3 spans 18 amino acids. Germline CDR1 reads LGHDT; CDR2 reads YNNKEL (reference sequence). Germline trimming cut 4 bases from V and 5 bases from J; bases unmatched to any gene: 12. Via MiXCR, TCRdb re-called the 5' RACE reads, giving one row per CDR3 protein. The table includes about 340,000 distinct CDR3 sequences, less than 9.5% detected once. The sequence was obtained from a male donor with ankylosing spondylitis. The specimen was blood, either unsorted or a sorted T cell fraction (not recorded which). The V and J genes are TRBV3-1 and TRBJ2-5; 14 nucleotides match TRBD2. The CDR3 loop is CASSRRLGTSGRGETQYF. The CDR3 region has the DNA TGTGCCAGCAGCCGAAGATTGGGGACTAGCGGGAGAGGGGAGACCCAGTACTTC.